Listed here are 10 T cell receptor beta chains from one sample, sequenced in a study of CD8+CD57+ T cells in acquired aplastic anemia. TCR beta VDJ and CDR3 were profiled, and genomic DNA was the template. One entry per CDR3 protein results from TCRdb running MiXCR on the reads. The data show a few hundred thousand distinct CDR3 sequences, 55% to 70% seen once. Sequenced sample: sorted CD4+, CD8+, or CD8+CD57+ T cells (not recorded which) from PBMCs. These receptor sequences come from a human donor in good health, serving as a control.

This clonotype was seen a few times. A much larger clone differs by one base, so this may be a read error. The V call is TRBV6-2 or TRBV6-3, the J call TRBJ1-4; 10 positions match TRBD1. V lost 9 bases to trimming and J lost 13 bases; unmatched junction nucleotides: 11. The CDR3 is 13 residues long. In germline, CDR1 is MNHEY, CDR2 SVGEGT. Written as DNA, the CDR3 is TGTGCCAGTGGGGCCGGGACAGGGGTTACACTGTTTTTT. It is translated as CASGAGTGVTLFF.

Worth noting for this clonotype: The CDR3 does not close with the conserved phenylalanine or tryptophan, likely indicating a read error. It is unclear where the CDR3 begins or ends on the DNA, so no DNA is shown, and the CDR3 is as TCRdb lists it. V usage is TRBV7-9 and J usage is TRBJ1-3. The CDR3 extends over 13 residues, inclusive of both ends. Germline V gene sequence: CDR1 SEHNR, CDR2 FQNEAQ (reference sequence). CDR3 region: CASSSSELVTIYI.

This chain joins TRBV20-1 and TRBJ1-3; D is perhaps TRBD1 (5 bases). Deletions cut 3 bases from V and 5 bases from J, with 17 bases between. Germline lookup yields CDR1 DFQATT and CDR2 SNEGSKA (reference sequence). The CDR3 consists of 15 residues. The CDR3 protein is CSASLGTQPRNTIYF. Written as DNA, the CDR3 is TGCAGTGCTAGTCTGGGGACTCAACCGAGAAACACCATATATTTT.

This clonotype has a single count. V gene TRBV15 combines with J gene TRBJ2-7; D ambiguous. The J call may be in error: the DNA end matches TRBJ2-2 better. This CDR3 comprises 13 residues. In germline, CDR1 is LNHNV, CDR2 YYDKDF (reference sequence). CDR3 in amino acids: CATSRAPAYELFF. Written as DNA, the CDR3 is TGTGCCACCAGCCGAGCACCGGCTTACGAGCTGTTTTTT.

This clonotype was detected ten times or more. The rearrangement joins TRBV29-1 to TRBJ1-1; D unclear. V shed 0 bases and J shed 0 bases, with 8 bases lying between them. CDR1 is SQVTM and CDR2 is ANQGSEA in the germline V gene. The CDR3 loop spans 14 amino acids. CDR3 protein: CSVEDPRMNTEAFF. DNA of the CDR3: TGCAGCGTTGAAGATCCAAGGATGAACACTGAAGCTTTCTTT. Based on the CDR3 plus reference TRBV29-1 and TRBJ1-1, the full variable domain is SAVISQKPSRDICQRGTSLTIQCQVDSQVTMMFWYRQQPGQSLTLIATANQGSEATYESGFVIDKFPISRPNLTFSTLTVSNMSPEDSSIYLCSVEDPRMNTEAFFGQGTRLTVV.

Notes on this clonotype: At one boundary the junction diverges from the germline segment, which might be a read error. The chain couples TRBV2 to TRBJ2-5; 12 bases match TRBD2. Germline V gives CDR1 SNHLY, CDR2 FYNNEI. The CDR3 contains 17 residues. CDR3 region: CASSEVVASGREETQHF. DNA for the CDR3: TGTGCCAGCAGTGAGGTGGTGGCTAGCGGGAGGGAAGAGACCCAGCACTTC.

A note on this clonotype: The junction does not match germline at one end; this may be a read error. The chain recombines TRBV10-3 with TRBJ1-6; D remains ambiguous. The CDR3 consists of 13 residues. Germline-derived CDR1 and CDR2 are ENHRY and SYGVKD. CDR3: CAISGTLNSHLYF. CDR3 bases: TGTGCCATCAGTGGTACACTGAATTCACACCTCTACTTT.

Turning to this clonotype: The CDR3 ends on some other residue instead of the conserved phenylalanine or tryptophan, so this is likely a read error. The DNA is left out, because the CDR3 cannot be placed on it with certainty; the CDR3 is given as TCRdb lists it. The chain uses TRBV7-2 and TRBJ1-5; the table's D call TRBD1 went unverified against the DNA. Germline V CDR1 and CDR2: SGHTA, FQGNSA. The length of the CDR3 is 13 amino acids, counting both ends. The CDR3 sequence is CASSYGQTEQYFG.

As regards this clonotype: This clone may be a read error of a much larger clone one base away. The V call is TRBV12-3 or TRBV12-4, the J call TRBJ2-2; D tentatively fits TRBD1 or TRBD2 (5 bases each). There are 17 residues in the CDR3. With 0 bases removed from V and 7 bases from J, the gap between germline ends came to 18 bases. The CDR3 is CASSLALGGTTSGELFF. The CDR3 region has the DNA TGTGCCAGCAGTTTAGCCCTTGGTGGGACCACCAGCGGGGAGCTGTTTTTT.

On this clonotype: The CDR3 end shows no conserved phenylalanine or tryptophan, and so a read error is likely. The limits of the CDR3 on the DNA are not certain, so only TCRdb's listed CDR3 is given. This rearrangement joins TRBV7-3 to TRBJ1-5. The CDR3 sequence runs 13 residues, both termini included. CDR1 and CDR2 from the germline V gene are SGHTA and FQGTGA. The CDR3 sequence is CASSVRLAERWGS.